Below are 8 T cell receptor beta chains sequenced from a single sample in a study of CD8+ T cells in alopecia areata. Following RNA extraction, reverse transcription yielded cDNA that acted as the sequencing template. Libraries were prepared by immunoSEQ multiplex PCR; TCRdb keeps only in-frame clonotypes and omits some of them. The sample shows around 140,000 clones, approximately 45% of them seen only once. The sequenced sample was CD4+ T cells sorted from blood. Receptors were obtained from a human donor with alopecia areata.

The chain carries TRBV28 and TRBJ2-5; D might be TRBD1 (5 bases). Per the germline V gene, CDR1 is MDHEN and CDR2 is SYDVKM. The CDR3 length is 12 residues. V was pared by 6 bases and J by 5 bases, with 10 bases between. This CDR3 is CASRPPGETQYF. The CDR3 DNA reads TGTGCCAGCAGGCCGCCAGGGGAGACCCAGTACTTC.

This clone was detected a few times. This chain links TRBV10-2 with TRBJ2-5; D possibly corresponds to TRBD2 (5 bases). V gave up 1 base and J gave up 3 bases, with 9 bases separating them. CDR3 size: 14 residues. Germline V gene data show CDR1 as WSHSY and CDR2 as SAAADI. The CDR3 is CASSEFPGKETQYF. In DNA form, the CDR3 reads TGCGCCAGCAGTGAGTTCCCGGGAAAAGAGACCCAGTACTTC.

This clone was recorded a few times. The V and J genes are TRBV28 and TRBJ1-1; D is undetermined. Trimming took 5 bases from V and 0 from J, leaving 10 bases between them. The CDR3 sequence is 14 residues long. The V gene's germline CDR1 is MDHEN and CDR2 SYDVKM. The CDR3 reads CASSPRRVNTEAFF. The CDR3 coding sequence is TGTGCCAGCAGTCCACGCCGGGTGAACACTGAAGCTTTCTTT.

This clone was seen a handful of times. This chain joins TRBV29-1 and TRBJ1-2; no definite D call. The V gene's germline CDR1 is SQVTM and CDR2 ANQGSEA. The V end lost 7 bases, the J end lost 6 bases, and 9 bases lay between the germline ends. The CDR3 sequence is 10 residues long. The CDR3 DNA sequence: TGCAGCGGGGGAGGACATGGCTACACCTTC. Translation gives CSGGGHGYTF.

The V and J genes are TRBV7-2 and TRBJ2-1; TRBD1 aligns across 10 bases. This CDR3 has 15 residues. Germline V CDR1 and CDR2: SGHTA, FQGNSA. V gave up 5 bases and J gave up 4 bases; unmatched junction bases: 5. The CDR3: CASSVDRGRYNEQFF. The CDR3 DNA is TGTGCCAGCAGCGTGGACAGGGGGAGATACAATGAGCAGTTCTTC. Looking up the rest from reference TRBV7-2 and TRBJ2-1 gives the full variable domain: GAGVSQSPSNKVTEKGKDVELRCDPISGHTALYWYRQSLGQGLEFLIYFQGNSAPDKSGLPSDRFSAERTGGSVSTLTIQRTQQEDSAVYLCASSVDRGRYNEQFFGPGTRLTVL.

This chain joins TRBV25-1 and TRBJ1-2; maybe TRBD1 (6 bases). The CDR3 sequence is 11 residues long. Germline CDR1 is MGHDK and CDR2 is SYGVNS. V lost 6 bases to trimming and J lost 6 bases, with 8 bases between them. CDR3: CASSRGDGYTF. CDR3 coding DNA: TGTGCCAGCAGCAGGGGAGATGGCTACACCTTC.

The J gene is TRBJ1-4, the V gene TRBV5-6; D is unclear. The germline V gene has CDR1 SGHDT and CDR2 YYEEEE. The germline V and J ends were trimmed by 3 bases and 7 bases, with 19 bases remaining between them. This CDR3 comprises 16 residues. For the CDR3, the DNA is TGTGCCAGCAGCTGGCCGGGGTCTCCCATTGGTGAAAAACTGTTTTTT. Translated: CASSWPGSPIGEKLFF.

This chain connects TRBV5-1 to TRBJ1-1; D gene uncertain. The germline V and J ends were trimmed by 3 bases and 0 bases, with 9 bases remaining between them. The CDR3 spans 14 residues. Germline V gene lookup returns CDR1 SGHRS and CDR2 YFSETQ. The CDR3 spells CASSSTGMNTEAFF. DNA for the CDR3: TGCGCCAGCAGCTCCACGGGTATGAACACTGAAGCTTTCTTT.